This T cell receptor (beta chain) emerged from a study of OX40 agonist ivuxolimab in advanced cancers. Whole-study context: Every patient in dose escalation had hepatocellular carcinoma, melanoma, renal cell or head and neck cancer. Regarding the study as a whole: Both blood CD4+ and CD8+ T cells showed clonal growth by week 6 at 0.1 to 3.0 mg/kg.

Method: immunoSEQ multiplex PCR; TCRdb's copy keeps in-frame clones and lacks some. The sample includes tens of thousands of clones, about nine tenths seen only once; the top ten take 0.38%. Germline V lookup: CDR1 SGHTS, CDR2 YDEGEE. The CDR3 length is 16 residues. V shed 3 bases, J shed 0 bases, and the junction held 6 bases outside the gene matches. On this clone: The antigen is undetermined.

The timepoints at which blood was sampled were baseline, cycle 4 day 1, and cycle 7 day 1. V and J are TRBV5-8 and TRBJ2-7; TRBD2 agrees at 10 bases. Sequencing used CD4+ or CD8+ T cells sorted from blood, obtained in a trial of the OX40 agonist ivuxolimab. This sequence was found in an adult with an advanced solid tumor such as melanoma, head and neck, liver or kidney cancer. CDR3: CASSWHSGGVSYEQYF. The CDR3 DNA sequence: TGTGCCAGCAGCTGGCACAGCGGGGGGGTCTCCTACGAGCAGTACTTC.